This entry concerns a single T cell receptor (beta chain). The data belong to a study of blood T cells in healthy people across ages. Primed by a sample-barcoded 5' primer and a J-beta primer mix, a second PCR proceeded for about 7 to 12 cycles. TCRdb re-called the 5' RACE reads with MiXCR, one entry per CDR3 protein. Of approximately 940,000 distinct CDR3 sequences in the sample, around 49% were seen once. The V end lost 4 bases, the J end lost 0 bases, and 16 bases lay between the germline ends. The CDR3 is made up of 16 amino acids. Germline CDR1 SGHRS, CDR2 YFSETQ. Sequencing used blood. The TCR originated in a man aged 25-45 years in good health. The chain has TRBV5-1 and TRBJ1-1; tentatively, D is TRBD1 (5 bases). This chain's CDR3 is CASSPLWGELNTEAFF. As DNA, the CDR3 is TGCGCCAGCAGCCCCTTATGGGGCGAGTTGAACACTGAAGCTTTCTTT.